Here is one T cell receptor beta chain with its context. This clonotype was detected only once. No cognate antigen has been identified for it. At one end, the junction sequence differs from germline, possibly due to a read error. The instrument was an Illumina HiSeq 1500. Clones were called with MiXCR by TCRdb after fastp trimmed the public reads at Q25, and only in-frame beta chains were retained. Merged by CDR3 protein, the rows form single entries marked with the most common genes and DNA. The sample data list about half a million distinct CDR3 sequences, and 25% to 35% of these were observed just once. Clones ranked in the top ten supply roughly 15% of the sample. This entry comes from a study of T cell repertoires in cytomegalovirus infection (dated by TCRdb to about 2019). As for the study more broadly: Recently identified HLA-C-restricted CMV epitopes, whose presentation resists viral immunomodulation, were targeted by peptide stimulations together with well-studied HLA-B-restricted epitopes. Donor HLA type was relevant to the analysis, because carriage of CMV infection together with the matching HLA type was indicated by public TCR beta signatures.

In light of the paper, this sample's treatment or condition label describes: in vitro stimulation with specific CMV peptide epitopes to enrich CMV-specific T cells. Study-wide conclusions, independent of this receptor: In both this cohort and an independent 352-donor cohort, the cumulative frequency of public TCR beta family members distinguished carriers of CMV infection plus the relevant HLA type. The ex vivo response was dominated by HLA-C-restricted CMV-specific TCR beta clonotypes, and the single most frequent clonotype in two of eight donors was supplied by these HLA-C-restricted clonotypes.

The CDR3, cysteine through phenylalanine, is 16 amino acids long. Only the CDR3 DNA is retained, 48 bases long and in frame from the first base. The germline V gene provides CDR1 SGHTA and CDR2 FQGNSA. The material sequenced was cultured PBMCs, taken from culture after CMV antigen stimulation. The chain is made from TRBV7-2 and TRBJ1-2, with no reliable assignment of the D segment. The receptor's source is a human donor in good health (CMV status not recorded). Some clones in this sample may be carry-over from other donors' samples. For the CDR3, the sequence is CARSLVVSPEDYGYTF. DNA sequence: TGTGCCAGAAGCTTAGTGGTGAGCCCTGAAGACTATGGCTACACCTTC. Joined to the reference TRBV7-2 and TRBJ1-2 proteins, this CDR3 gives the full variable domain: GAGVSQSPSNKVTEKGKDVELRCDPISGHTALYWYRQSLGQGLEFLIYFQGNSAPDKSGLPSDRFSAERTGGSVSTLTIQRTQQEDSAVYLCARSLVVSPEDYGYTFGSGTRLTVV.